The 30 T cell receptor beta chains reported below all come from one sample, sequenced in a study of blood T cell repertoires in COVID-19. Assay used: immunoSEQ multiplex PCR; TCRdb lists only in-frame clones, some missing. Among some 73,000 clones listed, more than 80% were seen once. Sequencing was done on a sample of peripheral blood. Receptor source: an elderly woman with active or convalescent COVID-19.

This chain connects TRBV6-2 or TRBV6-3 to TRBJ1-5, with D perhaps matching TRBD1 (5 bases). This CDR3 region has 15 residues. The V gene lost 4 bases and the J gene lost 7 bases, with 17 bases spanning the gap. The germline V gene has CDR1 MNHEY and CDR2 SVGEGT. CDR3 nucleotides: TGTGCCAGCAGTTTTGGGGGAGGGGCTGGACAGCCCCAGCATTTT. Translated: CASSFGGGAGQPQHF.

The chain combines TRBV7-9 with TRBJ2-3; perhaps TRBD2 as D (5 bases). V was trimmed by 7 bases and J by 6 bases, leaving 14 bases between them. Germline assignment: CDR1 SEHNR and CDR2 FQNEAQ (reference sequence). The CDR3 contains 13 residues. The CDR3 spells CASTGFTRDTQYF. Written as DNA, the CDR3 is TGTGCCAGCACGGGATTCACTAGGGATACGCAGTATTTT.

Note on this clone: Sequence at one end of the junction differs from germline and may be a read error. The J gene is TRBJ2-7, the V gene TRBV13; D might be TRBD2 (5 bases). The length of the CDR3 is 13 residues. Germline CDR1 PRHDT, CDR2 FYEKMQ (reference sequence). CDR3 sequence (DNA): TGTGCCAGCAGCTTAGGCTCCCTCGGGGAAGAGTGCTTC. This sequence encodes CASSLGSLGEECF. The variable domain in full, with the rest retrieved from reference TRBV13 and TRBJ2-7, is AAGVIQSPRHLIKEKRETATLKCYPIPRHDTVYWYQQGPGQDPQFLISFYEKMQSDKGSIPDRFSAQQFSDYHSELNMSSLELGDSALYFCASSLGSLGEECFGPGTRLTVT.

The DNA of the CDR3 is TGTGCCAGCAGCCAATTTCTGACACCAGTTACTGAAGCTTTCTTT. This encodes CASSQFLTPVTEAFF. The chain couples TRBV3-1 (or the pseudogene TRBV3-2) to TRBJ1-1; D is unresolved. Trimming removed 2 bases at V and 5 bases at J, with 15 bases between. CDR1 LGHDT and CDR2 YNNKEL come from the germline V gene (reference sequence). This CDR3 is built from 15 residues.

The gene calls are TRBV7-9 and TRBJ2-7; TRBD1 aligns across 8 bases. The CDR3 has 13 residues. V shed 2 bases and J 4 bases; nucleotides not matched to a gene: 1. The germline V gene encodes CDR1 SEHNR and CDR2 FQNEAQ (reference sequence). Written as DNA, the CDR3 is TGTGCCAGCAGCTTAAGACAGGGGTACGAGCAGTACTTC. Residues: CASSLRQGYEQYF.

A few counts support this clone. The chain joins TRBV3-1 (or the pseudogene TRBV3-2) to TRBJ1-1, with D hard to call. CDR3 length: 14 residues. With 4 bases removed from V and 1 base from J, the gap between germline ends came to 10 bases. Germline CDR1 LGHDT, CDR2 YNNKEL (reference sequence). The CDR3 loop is CASSPWAENTEAFF. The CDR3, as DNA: TGTGCCAGCAGCCCTTGGGCAGAGAACACTGAAGCTTTCTTT.

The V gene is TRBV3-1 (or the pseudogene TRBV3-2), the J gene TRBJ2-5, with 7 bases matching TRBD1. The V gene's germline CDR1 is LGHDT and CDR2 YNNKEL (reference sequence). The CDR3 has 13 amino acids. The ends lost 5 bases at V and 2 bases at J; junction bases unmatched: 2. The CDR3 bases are TGTGCCAGCAGCAGGGACAGACAAGAGACCCAGTACTTC. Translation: CASSRDRQETQYF.

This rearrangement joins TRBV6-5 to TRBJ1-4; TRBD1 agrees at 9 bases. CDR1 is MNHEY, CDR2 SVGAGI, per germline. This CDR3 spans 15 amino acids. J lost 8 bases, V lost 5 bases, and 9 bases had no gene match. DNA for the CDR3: TGTGCCAGCAGTCGGGACAGGGTTGAAAGGGAAAAACTGTTTTTT. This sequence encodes CASSRDRVEREKLFF.

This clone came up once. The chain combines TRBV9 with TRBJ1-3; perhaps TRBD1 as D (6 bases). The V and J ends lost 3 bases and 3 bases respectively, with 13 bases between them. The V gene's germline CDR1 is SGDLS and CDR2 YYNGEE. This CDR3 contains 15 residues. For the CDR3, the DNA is TGTGCCAGCAGCGAGAGACAGGTCTATGGAAACACCATATATTTT. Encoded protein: CASSERQVYGNTIYF.

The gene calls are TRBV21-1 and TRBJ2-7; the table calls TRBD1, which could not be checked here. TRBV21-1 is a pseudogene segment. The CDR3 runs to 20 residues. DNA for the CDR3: TGTGCCAGCAGCAAAGGGTCGACAGGGGCGATCTCCCAATCTTCCTACGAGCAGTACTTC. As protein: CASSKGSTGAISQSSYEQYF.

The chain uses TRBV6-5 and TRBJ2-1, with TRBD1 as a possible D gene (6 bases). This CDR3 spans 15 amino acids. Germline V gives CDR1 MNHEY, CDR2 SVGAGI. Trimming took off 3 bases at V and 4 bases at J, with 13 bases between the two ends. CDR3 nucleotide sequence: TGTGCCAGCAGTTATACTGGACAGACTTACAATGAGCAGTTCTTC. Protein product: CASSYTGQTYNEQFF.

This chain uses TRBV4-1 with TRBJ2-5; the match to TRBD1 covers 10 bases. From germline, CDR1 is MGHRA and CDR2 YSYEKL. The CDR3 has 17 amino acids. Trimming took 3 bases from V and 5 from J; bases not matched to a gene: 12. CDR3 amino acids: CASSQFSGQGGWETQYF. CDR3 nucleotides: TGCGCCAGCAGCCAGTTCTCCGGACAGGGGGGATGGGAGACCCAGTACTTC.

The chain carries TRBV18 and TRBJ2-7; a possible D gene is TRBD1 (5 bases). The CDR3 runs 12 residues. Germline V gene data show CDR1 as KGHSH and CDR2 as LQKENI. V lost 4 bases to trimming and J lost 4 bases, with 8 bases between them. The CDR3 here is CASSQQDYEQYF. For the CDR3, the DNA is TGTGCCAGCTCACAACAGGATTACGAGCAGTACTTC.

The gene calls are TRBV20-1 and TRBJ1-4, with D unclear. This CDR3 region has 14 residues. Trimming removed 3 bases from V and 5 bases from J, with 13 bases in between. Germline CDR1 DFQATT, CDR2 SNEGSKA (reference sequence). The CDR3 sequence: CSASLRSVNEKLFF. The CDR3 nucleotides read TGCAGTGCTAGTTTACGGTCGGTGAATGAAAAACTGTTTTTT.

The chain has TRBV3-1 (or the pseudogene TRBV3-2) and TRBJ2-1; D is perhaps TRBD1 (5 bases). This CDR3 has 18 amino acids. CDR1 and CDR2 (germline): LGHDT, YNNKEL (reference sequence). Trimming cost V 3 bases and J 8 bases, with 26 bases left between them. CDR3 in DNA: TGTGCCAGCAGCCACCACTCCGGGCAGGGCGGAAGGTACTATGAGCAGTTCTTC. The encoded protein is CASSHHSGQGGRYYEQFF.

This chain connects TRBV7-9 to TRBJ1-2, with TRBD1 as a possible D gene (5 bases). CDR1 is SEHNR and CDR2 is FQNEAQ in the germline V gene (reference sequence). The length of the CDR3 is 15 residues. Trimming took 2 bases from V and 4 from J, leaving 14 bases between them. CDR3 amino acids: CASSLSGSGGYGYTF. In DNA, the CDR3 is TGTGCCAGCAGCTTATCGGGCAGCGGGGGCTATGGCTACACCTTC.

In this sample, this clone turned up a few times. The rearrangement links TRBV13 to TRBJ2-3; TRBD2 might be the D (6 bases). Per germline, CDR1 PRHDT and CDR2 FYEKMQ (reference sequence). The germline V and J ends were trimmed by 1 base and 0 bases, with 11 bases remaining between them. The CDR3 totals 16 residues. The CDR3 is CASSLDGGSSTDTQYF. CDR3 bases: TGTGCCAGCAGCTTAGACGGGGGATCTAGCACAGATACGCAGTATTTT.

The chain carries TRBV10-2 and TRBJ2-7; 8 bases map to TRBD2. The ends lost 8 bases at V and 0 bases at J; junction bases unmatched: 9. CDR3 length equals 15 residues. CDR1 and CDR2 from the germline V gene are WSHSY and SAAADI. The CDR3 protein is CASGPGGERSYEQYF. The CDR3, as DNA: TGCGCCAGCGGACCGGGGGGGGAGCGCTCCTACGAGCAGTACTTC.

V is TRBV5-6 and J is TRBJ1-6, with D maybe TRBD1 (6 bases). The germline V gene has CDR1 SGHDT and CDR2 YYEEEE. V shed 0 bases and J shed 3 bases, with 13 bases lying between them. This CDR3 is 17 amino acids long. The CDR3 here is CASSLGTEAIYNSPLHF. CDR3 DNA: TGTGCCAGCAGCTTGGGGACAGAAGCAATCTATAATTCACCCCTCCACTTT.

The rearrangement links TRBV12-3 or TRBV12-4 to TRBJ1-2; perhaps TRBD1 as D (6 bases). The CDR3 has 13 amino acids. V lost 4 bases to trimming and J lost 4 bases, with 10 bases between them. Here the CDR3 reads CASSSQGSYGYTF. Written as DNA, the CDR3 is TGTGCCAGCAGTTCACAGGGTTCCTATGGCTACACCTTC.

CDR3 nucleotides: TGCGCCAGCAGTAACCCGGGGGAGCGGGGGATGAACACCGGGGAGCTGTTTTTT. Encoded protein: CASSNPGERGMNTGELFF. J is TRBJ2-2 and V is TRBV4-3, with TRBD2 matching 8 bases. The germline gives CDR1 LGHNA, CDR2 YSLEER. CDR3 length equals 18 residues. V gave up 6 bases and J gave up 1 base; unmatched junction bases: 13.

In DNA, the CDR3 is TGCAGTGCTAGTAACAGGGGTAGGGACATTCAGTACTTC. Translating it yields CSASNRGRDIQYF. The V and J genes are TRBV20-1 and TRBJ2-4, with 7 bases that match TRBD1. Germline V gene sequence: CDR1 DFQATT, CDR2 SNEGSKA (reference sequence). CDR3 length: 13 residues. J was trimmed by 8 bases and V by 3 bases; bases with no gene match: 7.

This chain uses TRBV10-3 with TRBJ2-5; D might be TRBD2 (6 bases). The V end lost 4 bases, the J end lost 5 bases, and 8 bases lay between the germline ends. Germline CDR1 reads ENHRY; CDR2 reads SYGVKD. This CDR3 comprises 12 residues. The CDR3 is CAISGGGETQYF. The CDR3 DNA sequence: TGTGCCATCAGTGGAGGAGGGGAGACCCAGTACTTC.

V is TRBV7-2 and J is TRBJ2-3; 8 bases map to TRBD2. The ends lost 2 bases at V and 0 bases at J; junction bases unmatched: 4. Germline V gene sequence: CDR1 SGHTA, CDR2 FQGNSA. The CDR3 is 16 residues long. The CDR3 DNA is TGTGCCAGCAGCTTATCCGCGGGGGGTAGCACAGATACGCAGTATTTT. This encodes CASSLSAGGSTDTQYF.

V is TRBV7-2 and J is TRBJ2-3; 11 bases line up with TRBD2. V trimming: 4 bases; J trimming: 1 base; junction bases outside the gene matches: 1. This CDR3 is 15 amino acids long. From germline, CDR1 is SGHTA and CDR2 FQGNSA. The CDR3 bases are TGTGCCAGCAGCTCACTAGCGGGGGGCACAGATACGCAGTATTTT. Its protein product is CASSSLAGGTDTQYF. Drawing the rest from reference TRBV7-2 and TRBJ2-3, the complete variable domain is GAGVSQSPSNKVTEKGKDVELRCDPISGHTALYWYRQSLGQGLEFLIYFQGNSAPDKSGLPSDRFSAERTGGSVSTLTIQRTQQEDSAVYLCASSSLAGGTDTQYFGPGTRLTVL.

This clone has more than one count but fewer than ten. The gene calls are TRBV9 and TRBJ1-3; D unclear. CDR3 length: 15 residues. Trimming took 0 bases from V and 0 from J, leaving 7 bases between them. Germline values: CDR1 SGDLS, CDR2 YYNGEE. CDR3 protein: CASSVDFFSGNTIYF. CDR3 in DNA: TGTGCCAGCAGCGTAGACTTCTTCTCTGGAAACACCATATATTTT.

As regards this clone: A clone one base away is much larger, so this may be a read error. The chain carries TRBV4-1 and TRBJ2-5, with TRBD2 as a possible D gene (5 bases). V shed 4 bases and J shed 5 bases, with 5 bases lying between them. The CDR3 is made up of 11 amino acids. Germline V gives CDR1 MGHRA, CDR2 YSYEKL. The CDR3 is CASSRGETQYF. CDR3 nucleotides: TGCGCCAGCAGCCGAGGGGAGACCCAGTACTTC.

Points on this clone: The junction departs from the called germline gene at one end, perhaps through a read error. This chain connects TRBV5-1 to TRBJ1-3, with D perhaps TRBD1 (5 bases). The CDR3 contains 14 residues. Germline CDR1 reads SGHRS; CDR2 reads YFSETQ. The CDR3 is CASRLDTSGNTIYF. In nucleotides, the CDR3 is TGCGCCAGCAGATTGGACACCTCTGGAAACACCATATATTTT.

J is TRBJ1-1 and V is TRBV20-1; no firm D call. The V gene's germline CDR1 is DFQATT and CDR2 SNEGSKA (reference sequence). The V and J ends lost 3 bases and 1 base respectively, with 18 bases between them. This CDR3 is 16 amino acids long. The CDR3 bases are TGCAGTGCTAGTCCGATCGGTGCCTCGCCGAACACTGAAGCTTTCTTT. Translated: CSASPIGASPNTEAFF.

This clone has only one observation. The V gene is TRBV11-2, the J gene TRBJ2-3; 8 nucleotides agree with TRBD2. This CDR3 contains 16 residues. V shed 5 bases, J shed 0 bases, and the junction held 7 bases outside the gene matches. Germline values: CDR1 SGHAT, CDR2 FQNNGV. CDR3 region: CASSPGLARSTDTQYF. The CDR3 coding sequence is TGTGCCAGCAGCCCCGGACTAGCCAGAAGCACAGATACGCAGTATTTT.